Detailed here is one TCR beta chain. This CDR3 comprises 17 residues. The V gene lost 8 bases and the J gene lost 0 bases, with 20 bases spanning the gap. Germline CDR1 and CDR2: KGHDR and SFDVKD. Original processing notes: Cell counts per sample came from amplifying reference gene primers. TCRdb's copy holds only in-frame clones and misses some; the assay was immunoSEQ multiplex PCR. That table supplies the V and J calls and clone size; D and trimming were determined from the DNA. Of under 300,000 clones listed, 86% are singletons. The data derive from a study of blood T cell repertoires in COVID-19. The chain joins TRBV24-1 to TRBJ2-3, with D tentatively TRBD2 (6 bases). This sequence was found in a young woman with active or convalescent COVID-19. Sequenced input: peripheral blood. CDR3 DNA: TGTGCCACCACCACGAAAGGAGGGACCCTCAGCACAGATACGCAGTATTTT. Translated, it gives CATTTKGGTLSTDTQYF.